A single sample is the source of the 20 T cell receptor beta chains below, sequenced in a study of blood T cell repertoires in COVID-19. TCRdb keeps only in-frame clones here, not all; method: immunoSEQ multiplex PCR. The sample has around 370,000 clones; almost 90% are singletons. The sequencing sample was made of peripheral blood. Receptors were obtained from a man younger than 35 with active or convalescent COVID-19.

The chain carries TRBV9 and TRBJ2-5; no clear D gene. Trimming took off 0 bases at V and 7 bases at J, with 10 bases between the two ends. The germline V gene encodes CDR1 SGDLS and CDR2 YYNGEE. The CDR3 contains 13 residues. The CDR3 DNA is TGTGCCAGCAGCGTAGAGGCGCCGGGGACCCAGTACTTC. Amino acid sequence: CASSVEAPGTQYF. The whole variable domain, filled in from reference TRBV9 and TRBJ2-5, reads DSGVTQTPKHLITATGQRVTLRCSPRSGDLSVYWYQQSLDQGLQFLIQYYNGEERAKGNILERFSAQQFPDLHSELNLSSLELGDSALYFCASSVEAPGTQYFGPGTRLLVL.

The gene calls are TRBV15 and TRBJ2-7; D gene uncertain. Trimming removed 0 bases from V and 4 bases from J, with 10 bases in between. This CDR3 has 14 amino acids. Germline CDR1 is LNHNV and CDR2 is YYDKDF (reference sequence). The CDR3 is CATSRELGLYEQYF. The CDR3 region has the DNA TGTGCCACCAGCAGAGAACTCGGTCTTTACGAGCAGTACTTC.

The chain carries TRBV27 and TRBJ1-4; D is perhaps TRBD1 (6 bases). Germline CDR1 reads MNHEY; CDR2 reads SMNVEV (reference sequence). The CDR3 has 16 amino acids. The V gene lost 2 bases and the J gene lost 0 bases, with 10 bases spanning the gap. The DNA of the CDR3 is TGTGCCAGCAGTTTAGGACCAGGGGCAACTAATGAAAAACTGTTTTTT. Translating gives CASSLGPGATNEKLFF.

This chain joins TRBV6-1 and TRBJ2-2, with a tentative D call TRBD2 (6 bases). The CDR3 is 20 residues long. Between the trimmed V and J ends, which lost 3 bases and 6 bases, there was a span of 29 bases. From germline, CDR1 is MNHNS and CDR2 SASEGT. The CDR3 DNA is TGTGCCAGCAGTGATCCGGAACCGTGGGGGGTGGGGACCCTCGCCGGGGAGCTGTTTTTT. Protein sequence: CASSDPEPWGVGTLAGELFF.

The rearrangement links TRBV11-2 to TRBJ1-2; maybe TRBD1 (5 bases). This CDR3 comprises 13 residues. Looked up from germline, CDR1 is SGHAT and CDR2 is FQNNGV. The V gene lost 8 bases and the J gene lost 2 bases, with 12 bases spanning the gap. CDR3 DNA: TGTGCCAGCTCCCTGGGGCAGAACTATGGCTACACCTTC. It specifies CASSLGQNYGYTF.

The chain links TRBV20-1 to TRBJ1-2; D ambiguous. Trimming removed 6 bases at V and 6 bases at J, with 11 bases between. CDR3 length: 11 amino acids. Germline loops: CDR1 DFQATT, CDR2 SNEGSKA (reference sequence). Written as DNA, the CDR3 is TGCAGTGCCAGTCCGCAGGATGGCTACACCTTC. Protein: CSASPQDGYTF.

This clone has ten or more counts. The chain combines TRBV19 with TRBJ2-3, with D hard to call. Germline assignment: CDR1 LNHDA and CDR2 SQIVND (reference sequence). V was cut by 3 bases and J by 6 bases, with 10 bases left in between. The CDR3 consists of 13 residues. In DNA form, the CDR3 reads TGTGCCAGTAGTATTGGCGGTATCGATACGCAGTATTTT. Translating gives CASSIGGIDTQYF. Drawing the rest from reference TRBV19 and TRBJ2-3, the complete variable domain is DGGITQSPKYLFRKEGQNVTLSCEQNLNHDAMYWYRQDPGQGLRLIYYSQIVNDFQKGDIAEGYSVSREKKESFPLTVTSAQKNPTAFYLCASSIGGIDTQYFGPGTRLTVL.

The V gene is TRBV12-3 or TRBV12-4, the J gene TRBJ1-5; a possible D gene is TRBD1 (6 bases). V dropped 6 bases and J dropped 7 bases, with 13 bases sitting between them. The CDR3 runs 13 residues. The CDR3 DNA sequence: TGTGCCAGCAGAACAGGGTACGGCCAGCCCCAGCATTTT. Translation: CASRTGYGQPQHF.

This rearrangement joins TRBV19 to TRBJ2-3, with 10 nucleotides matching TRBD2. From germline, CDR1 is LNHDA and CDR2 SQIVND (reference sequence). J was trimmed by 3 bases and V by 6 bases; bases with no gene match: 3. This CDR3 comprises 14 residues. CDR3 protein: CASRSSGSTDTQYF. CDR3 bases: TGTGCCAGTAGGTCTAGCGGGAGTACAGATACGCAGTATTTT.

The chain uses TRBV5-6 and TRBJ1-3, with D maybe TRBD1 (5 bases). CDR3 size: 17 residues. Germline loops: CDR1 SGHDT, CDR2 YYEEEE. Trimming shortened V by 1 base and J by 0 bases, and 14 bases separated the two germline ends. CDR3 nucleotides: TGTGCCAGCAGCTTGCGTCGGCGGGGCTACTCTGGAAACACCATATATTTT. Residues: CASSLRRRGYSGNTIYF.

This chain joins TRBV6-5 and TRBJ1-6, with 9 bases lining up with TRBD1. The CDR3 is 15 residues long. Germline trimming cut 5 bases from V and 8 bases from J; bases unmatched to any gene: 7. Germline CDR1 MNHEY, CDR2 SVGAGI. CDR3 loop: CASSRTGVTDSPLHF. DNA of the CDR3: TGTGCCAGCAGTAGGACAGGGGTAACGGATTCACCCCTCCACTTT.

This chain's CDR3 is CASSLEGKANYGYTF. As DNA, the CDR3 is TGCGCCAGCAGCTTGGAGGGGAAAGCTAACTATGGCTACACCTTC. The chain recombines TRBV5-1 with TRBJ1-2, with D possibly being TRBD1 (5 bases). This CDR3 is built from 15 residues. Trimming took off 0 bases at V and 0 bases at J, with 9 bases between the two ends. Germline V gene data show CDR1 as SGHRS and CDR2 as YFSETQ.

The V and J genes are TRBV18 and TRBJ1-6; 8 bases are shared with TRBD1. This CDR3 has 18 residues. In germline, CDR1 is KGHSH, CDR2 LQKENI. With V trimmed by 3 bases and J by 6 bases, 13 bases remained unmatched. CDR3 sequence reads: CASSPRLVRGLGNSPLHF. DNA of the CDR3: TGTGCCAGCTCACCTCGATTGGTCAGGGGGCTCGGTAATTCACCCCTCCACTTT.

The V gene is TRBV15, the J gene TRBJ2-1, with D perhaps TRBD2 (7 bases). The CDR3 consists of 17 residues. In germline, CDR1 is LNHNV, CDR2 YYDKDF (reference sequence). V lost 6 bases, J lost 4 bases, and 22 bases lay in between. The CDR3 sequence is CATRGGAGVAIYNEQFF. CDR3 DNA: TGTGCCACCAGAGGGGGGGCAGGGGTCGCCATTTACAATGAGCAGTTCTTC.

The V and J genes are TRBV5-6 and TRBJ2-7, with D unclear. CDR3 length: 14 residues. V was clipped by 5 bases and J by 0 bases, with 12 bases between them. The germline V gene encodes CDR1 SGHDT and CDR2 YYEEEE. CDR3 sequence reads: CASSRRPASYEQYF. DNA for the CDR3: TGTGCCAGCAGTCGGAGACCGGCCTCCTACGAGCAGTACTTC.

The V and J genes are TRBV11-3 and TRBJ2-7; TRBD2 is a possible D gene (5 bases). V lost 5 bases and J 6 bases, leaving 17 bases between the germline ends. The CDR3 consists of 14 residues. CDR1 SGHNT and CDR2 YENEEA come from the germline V gene. The DNA for the CDR3 is TGTGCCAGCAGCCGAGACTATTCGGGTTCCGAGCAGTACTTC. Its protein product is CASSRDYSGSEQYF.

The J gene is TRBJ1-1, the V gene TRBV2; 8 bases map to TRBD1. There are 16 residues in the CDR3. Germline-derived CDR1 and CDR2 are SNHLY and FYNNEI. The V segment lost 6 bases and the J segment 0 bases; nucleotides outside the gene matches: 9. CDR3 amino acids: CASRAEAGGLNTEAFF. Written as DNA, the CDR3 is TGTGCCAGCAGGGCAGAGGCAGGGGGCTTGAACACTGAAGCTTTCTTT.

The table lists this clone with a count of one. The chain combines TRBV2 with TRBJ1-2; D is perhaps TRBD1 (5 bases). The V gene's germline CDR1 is SNHLY and CDR2 FYNNEI. The CDR3 covers 13 residues. V was clipped by 4 bases and J by 0 bases, with 6 bases between them. The CDR3 spells CASSVQANYGYTF. In DNA form, the CDR3 reads TGTGCCAGCAGTGTACAGGCTAACTATGGCTACACCTTC. The variable domain in full, with the rest retrieved from reference TRBV2 and TRBJ1-2, is EPEVTQTPSHQVTQMGQEVILRCVPISNHLYFYWYRQILGQKVEFLVSFYNNEISEKSEIFDDQFSVERPDGSNFTLKIRSTKLEDSAMYFCASSVQANYGYTFGSGTRLTVV.

The CDR3 reads CASSAVQGAISGNTIYF. CDR3 sequence (DNA): TGTGCCAGCAGCGCCGTACAGGGGGCAATCTCTGGAAACACCATATATTTT. The chain links TRBV9 to TRBJ1-3; 9 bases are shared with TRBD1. The CDR3 is 17 residues long. Germline V gene data show CDR1 as SGDLS and CDR2 as YYNGEE. J gave up 0 bases and V 3 bases, and 7 bases lay outside the gene matches.

The DNA of the CDR3 is TGCAGCGTCCCCCTCGGCACCGGGGAGCTGTTTTTT. Translation gives CSVPLGTGELFF. The chain combines TRBV29-1 with TRBJ2-2, with D uncertain. The CDR3 loop spans 12 amino acids. Per the germline V gene, CDR1 is SQVTM and CDR2 is ANQGSEA. The V gene lost 6 bases and the J gene lost 4 bases, with 9 bases spanning the gap.